The 4 T cell receptor beta chains in this list originate from one sample, sequenced in a study of neurological immune-mediated disorders. A single record per CDR3 protein comes from TCRdb applying MiXCR to the 5' RACE reads. Of 65,000 to 80,000 distinct CDR3 sequences in the sample, roughly 4.4% were seen once. Source material: PBMCs. The receptors come from a woman between 65 and 79 years old with multiple sclerosis.

This clonotype was counted ten times or more. An end of the junction does not agree with germline; a read error may underlie this. J is TRBJ2-2 and V is TRBV7-7; D is undetermined. The CDR3 is 13 residues long. Germline V CDR1 and CDR2: SSHAT, FNYEAQ (reference sequence). CDR3 DNA: TGTGCTAGCAGCTTAGATGGTACCGGGGAGCTGTTTTTT. Amino acids: CASSLDGTGELFF.

The rearrangement uses TRBV4-1 and TRBJ1-2; perhaps TRBD1 as D (6 bases). Germline CDR1 is MGHRA and CDR2 is YSYEKL. The CDR3 runs to 15 residues. V lost 1 base and J 8 bases, leaving 17 bases between the germline ends. The CDR3 sequence: CASSQVDPRGAGYTF. CDR3 in DNA: TGCGCCAGCAGCCAAGTTGACCCCAGGGGCGCCGGCTACACCTTC.

V gene TRBV20-1 combines with J gene TRBJ2-1; 14 bases are a match to TRBD2. The germline V gene encodes CDR1 DFQATT and CDR2 SNEGSKA (reference sequence). This CDR3 is built from 15 residues. V shed 3 bases, J shed 9 bases, and the junction held 7 bases outside the gene matches. For the CDR3, the DNA is TGCAGTGCTAGGCGACTAGCGGGAGGGCCGGTTGAGCAGTTCTTC. This translates into CSARRLAGGPVEQFF.

This clonotype showed up many times. The chain employs TRBV24-1 and TRBJ2-1; 10 bases map to TRBD2. Germline CDR1 is KGHDR and CDR2 is SFDVKD. The CDR3 contains 14 residues. J lost 7 bases, V lost 3 bases, and 2 bases had no gene match. The CDR3 nucleotides read TGTGCCACCAGTGATAGCGGGAGGGCAAATGAGCAGTTCTTC. Translation: CATSDSGRANEQFF.